This TCR beta chain was observed in a study of blood T cell repertoires in COVID-19. Study background: Nucleic acid was either cDNA or gDNA, and it came from T cells, B-cell-depleted T cells, or PBMCs.

Original data processing: It was from reference gene primer amplification that nucleated cell counts were estimated. Assay used: immunoSEQ multiplex PCR; TCRdb lists only in-frame clones, some missing. V and J calls and clone size are copied from that table; D and trimming were computed from the DNA. The sample carries about 140,000 clones, approximately 80% recorded once. The germline CDR1 and CDR2 sequences are SGHRS and YFSETQ. Trimming at V came to 5 bases and at J to 4 bases, leaving 9 bases not matched to a gene. The CDR3 consists of 15 residues. Input material: peripheral blood. The chain joins TRBV5-1 to TRBJ1-1; 9 nucleotides line up with TRBD1. The TCR was taken from a human donor in a cohort sampled during active COVID-19. CDR3 nucleotide sequence: TGCGCCAGCAGAGACAGGGGGGGCTCTAGCACTGAAGCTTTCTTT. Protein sequence: CASRDRGGSSTEAFF.